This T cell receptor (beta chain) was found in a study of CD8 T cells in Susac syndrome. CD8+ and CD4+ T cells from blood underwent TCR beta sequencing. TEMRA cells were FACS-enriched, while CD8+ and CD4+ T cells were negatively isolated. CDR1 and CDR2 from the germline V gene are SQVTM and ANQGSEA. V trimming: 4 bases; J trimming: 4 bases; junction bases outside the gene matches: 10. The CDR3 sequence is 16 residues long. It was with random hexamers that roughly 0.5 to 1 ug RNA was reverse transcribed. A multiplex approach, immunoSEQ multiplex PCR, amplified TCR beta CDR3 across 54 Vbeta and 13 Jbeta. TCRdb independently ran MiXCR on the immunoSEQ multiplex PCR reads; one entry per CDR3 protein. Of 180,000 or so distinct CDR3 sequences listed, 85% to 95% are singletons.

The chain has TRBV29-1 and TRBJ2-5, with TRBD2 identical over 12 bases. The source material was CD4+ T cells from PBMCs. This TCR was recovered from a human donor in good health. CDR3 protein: CSVVWLAGGLSETQYF. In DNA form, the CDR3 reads TGCAGCGTTGTGTGGCTAGCGGGAGGGCTGTCAGAGACCCAGTACTTC.